The table lists the clone carrying this T cell receptor beta chain with a few counts. Antigen unknown. Other DNA sequences in this specimen translate into the identical CDR3. The source of the sample is a study of beta chain features in type 1 diabetes. Of the isolated RNA, all was reverse transcribed, and so the sequenced material was expressed TCRB transcripts. Libraries were prepared by immunoSEQ multiplex PCR; TCRdb keeps only in-frame clonotypes and omits some of them. In the table there are about 700,000 clones, 13% of which are singletons. The authors obtained over 95% purity in all sorted populations. Study outcomes and limitations: Naive, central memory and Treg TCRB repertoires seemed to resemble each other more closely in patients than they did in healthy donors. TCRB CDR3s were moderately but significantly shorter in Type 1 diabetes patients in all four CD4+ subsets. VDJ junctions in type 1 diabetes patients carried more deletions and fewer insertions.

Sequencing was performed on naive CD4+ T cells from blood. The clonotype was recovered from a man aged 18 to 30 with type 1 diabetes.

CDR3 protein: CASSLVGDTEAFF. In DNA form, the CDR3 reads TGTGCCAGCAGCTTAGTTGGGGACACTGAAGCTTTCTTT. The chain has TRBV7-8 and TRBJ1-1; no clear D gene. The V end was cut by 1 base, the J end by 3 bases, with 6 bases between. Germline V gene data show CDR1 as SGHVS and CDR2 as FQNEAQ. The CDR3 spans 13 residues.